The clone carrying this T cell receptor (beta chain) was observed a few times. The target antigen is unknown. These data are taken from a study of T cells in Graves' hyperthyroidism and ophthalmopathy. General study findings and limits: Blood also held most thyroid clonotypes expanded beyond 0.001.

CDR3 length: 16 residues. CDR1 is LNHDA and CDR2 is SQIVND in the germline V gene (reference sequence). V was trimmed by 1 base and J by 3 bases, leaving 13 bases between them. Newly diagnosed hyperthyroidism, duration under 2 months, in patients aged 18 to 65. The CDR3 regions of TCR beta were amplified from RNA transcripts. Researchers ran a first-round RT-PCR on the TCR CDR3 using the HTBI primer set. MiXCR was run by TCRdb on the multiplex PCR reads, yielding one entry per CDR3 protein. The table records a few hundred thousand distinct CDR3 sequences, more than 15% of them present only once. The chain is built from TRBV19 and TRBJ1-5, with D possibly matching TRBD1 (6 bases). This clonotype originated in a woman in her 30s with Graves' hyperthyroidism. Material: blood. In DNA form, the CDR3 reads TGTGCCAGTAGTATAGCCAGGACAGTGTTCAATCAGCCCCAGCATTTT. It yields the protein CASSIARTVFNQPQHF.